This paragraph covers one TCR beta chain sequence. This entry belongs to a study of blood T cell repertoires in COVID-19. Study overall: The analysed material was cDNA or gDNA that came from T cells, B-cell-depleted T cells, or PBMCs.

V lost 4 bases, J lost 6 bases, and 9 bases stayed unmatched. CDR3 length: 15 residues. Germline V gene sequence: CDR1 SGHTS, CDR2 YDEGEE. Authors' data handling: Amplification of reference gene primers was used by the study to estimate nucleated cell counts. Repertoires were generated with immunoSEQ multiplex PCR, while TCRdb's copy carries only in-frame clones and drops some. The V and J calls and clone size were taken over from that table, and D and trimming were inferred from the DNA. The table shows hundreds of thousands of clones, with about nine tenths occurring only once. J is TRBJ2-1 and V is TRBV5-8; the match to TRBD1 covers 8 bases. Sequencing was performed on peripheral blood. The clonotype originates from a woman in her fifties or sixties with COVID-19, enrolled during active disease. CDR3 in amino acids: CASSKSRGQGNEQFF. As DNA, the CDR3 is TGTGCCAGCAGCAAAAGTCGAGGACAGGGCAATGAGCAGTTCTTC. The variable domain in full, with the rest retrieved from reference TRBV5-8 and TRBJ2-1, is EAGVTQSPTHLIKTRGQQATLRCSPISGHTSVYWYQQALGLGLQFLLWYDEGEERNRGNFPPRFSGRQFPNYSSELNVNALELEDSALYLCASSKSRGQGNEQFFGPGTRLTVL.